This entry describes one TCR beta chain. Its specificity is not known. MiXCR was run by TCRdb on the multiplex PCR reads, yielding one entry per CDR3 protein. Of 200,000 to 300,000 distinct CDR3 sequences in the sample, around 30% are singletons; the top ten hold under 1.2%. This entry comes from a study of breast tumors, draining lymph nodes, adjacent tissues. The V gene's germline CDR1 is LNHNV and CDR2 YYDKDF (reference sequence). The CDR3 length is 17 residues. V lost 0 bases and J lost 8; bases outside the gene matches: 12. Study-wide results and limits: Tumor TCR diversity was below lymph nodes but above nontumor tissue. Findings are consistent with lymph node origin and intratumoral expansion of most tumor T cells.

Samples came from axillary lymph nodes draining the breast cancer. The V call is TRBV15, the J call TRBJ1-4; the match to TRBD1 covers 7 bases. The source material was axillary lymph node tissue. The clonotype originates from a female donor with breast cancer. Some clones in this sample may be carry-over from other donors' samples. For the CDR3, the DNA is TGTGCCACCAGCAGAGATAGGTTTGGGACAGTAGAGGAAAAACTGTTTTTT. Translation gives CATSRDRFGTVEEKLFF.